Sequencing of this T cell receptor beta chain was carried out in a study of shared T cell receptors in the human thymus. Germline CDR1 SGHNT, CDR2 YENEEA. Between the trimmed V and J ends, which lost 8 bases and 2 bases, there was a span of 16 bases. The CDR3 has 14 amino acids. Some clones are missing from TCRdb's copy, which holds only in-frame ones; the method was immunoSEQ multiplex PCR. There are roughly 660,000 clones in the sample; around 89% occur only once, and 0.0085% to 0.012% lies in the top ten. This sample was shared with a second study, whose subject was human thymus T cells. That study adds: An apparent bias in V and J gene usage was seen in thymic and blood repertoires. Unrelated individuals were reported by related research to share highly overlapping thymic repertoires.

The sequence was collected from a boy under three years old with a congenital heart defect. Sample: thymocytes. The V and J genes are TRBV11-3 and TRBJ2-7; TRBD1 might be the D (6 bases). The CDR3 DNA is TGTGCCAGCGCTCTAGGGCAGGGGACCTACGAGCAGTACTTC. Protein product: CASALGQGTYEQYF.